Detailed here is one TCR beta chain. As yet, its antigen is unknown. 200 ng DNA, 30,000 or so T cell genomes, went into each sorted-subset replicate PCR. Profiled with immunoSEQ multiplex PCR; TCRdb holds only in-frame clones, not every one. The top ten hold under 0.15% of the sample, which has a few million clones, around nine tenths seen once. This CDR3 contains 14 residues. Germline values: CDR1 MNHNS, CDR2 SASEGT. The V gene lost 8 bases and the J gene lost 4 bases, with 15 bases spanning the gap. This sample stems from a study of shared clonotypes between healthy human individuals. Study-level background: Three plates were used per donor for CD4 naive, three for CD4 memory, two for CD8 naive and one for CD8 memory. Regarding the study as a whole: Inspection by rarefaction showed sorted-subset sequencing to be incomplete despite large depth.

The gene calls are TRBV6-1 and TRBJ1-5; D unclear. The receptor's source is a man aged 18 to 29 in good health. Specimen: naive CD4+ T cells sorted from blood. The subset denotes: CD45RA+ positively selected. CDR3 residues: CASRVGRINQPQHF. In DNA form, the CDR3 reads TGTGCCAGCCGGGTGGGGAGGATAAATCAGCCCCAGCATTTT.